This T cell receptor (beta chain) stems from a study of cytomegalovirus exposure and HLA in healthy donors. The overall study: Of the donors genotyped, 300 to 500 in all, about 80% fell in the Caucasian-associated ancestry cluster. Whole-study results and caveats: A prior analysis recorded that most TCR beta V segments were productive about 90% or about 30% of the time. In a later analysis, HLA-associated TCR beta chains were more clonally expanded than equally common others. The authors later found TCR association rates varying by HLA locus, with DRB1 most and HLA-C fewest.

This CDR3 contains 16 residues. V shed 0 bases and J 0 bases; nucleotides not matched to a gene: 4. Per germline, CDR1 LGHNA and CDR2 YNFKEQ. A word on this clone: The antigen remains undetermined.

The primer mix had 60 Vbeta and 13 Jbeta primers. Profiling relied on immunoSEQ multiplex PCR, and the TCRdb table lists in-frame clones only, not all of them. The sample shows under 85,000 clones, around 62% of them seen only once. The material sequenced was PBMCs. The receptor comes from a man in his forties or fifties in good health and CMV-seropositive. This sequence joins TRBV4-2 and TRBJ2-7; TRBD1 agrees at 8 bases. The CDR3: CASSQESGGASYEQYF. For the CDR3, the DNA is TGTGCCAGCAGCCAAGAGTCAGGGGGCGCCTCCTACGAGCAGTACTTC.